This TCR beta chain is from a study of T cells in Graves' hyperthyroidism and ophthalmopathy. Using RNA transcripts as the source, TCR beta CDR3 regions were amplified. RT-PCR in the first round (using the HTBI primer set) targeted the TCR CDR3. Each CDR3 protein gets one entry after TCRdb re-called the multiplex PCR reads with MiXCR. The sample holds about 59,000 distinct CDR3 sequences, roughly 50% seen once. Sequencing used blood. This TCR derives from a woman aged 60-75 years with Graves' ophthalmopathy.

DNA for the CDR3: TGTGCCAGCAGTAATCTTGGCTACACCTTC. Protein product: CASSNLGYTF. The genes are TRBV12-3 or TRBV12-4 and TRBJ1-2; no firm D call. The ends were cut back, 5 bases at V and 7 bases at J, with 5 bases in the middle. The CDR3 runs 10 residues.